These T cell receptor beta chains were read from a single sample in a study of CD8 T cells in Susac syndrome. TCRdb reanalysed the immunoSEQ multiplex PCR reads using MiXCR and keeps one entry per CDR3 protein. This table holds about 140,000 distinct CDR3 sequences, approximately 93% found once. The sequenced sample consisted of CD4+ T cells from PBMCs. The source of these receptors is a human donor in good health. CDR3s include the opening cysteine and the closing phenylalanine or tryptophan. Size tells how often a clone was seen (once, few, many) or the class of an expanded clone, and some rows leave it out.

>TRBV18|NA
CASSPPKVGDYGYTF
>TRBV3-1|NA
CASSPSQGPGELFF
>TRBV6-1|NA
CASSGLVTDTQYF
>TRBV7-9|NA
CASSSGTGATEQYF
>TRBV4-2|NA
CASSPPGTGFHTQYF
>TRBV27|NA
CASSGGRNTEAFF
>TRBV7-2|NA
CASSRRGAGHGDEQYF
>TRBV13|NA
CASSSRHSEAFF
>TRBV2|NA
CASSAGTRGYNEQFF
>TRBV10-3|NA
CAISEGPGLQYEQYF
>TRBV3-1|NA
CASSQDPIAGVEQFF
>TRBV2|NA
CASSRGRWYEQYF
>TRBV30|NA
CAWSVLLAGAPDTQYF
>TRBV30|once
CAWAGAPNEKLFF
>TRBV2|NA
CASSVIGGLNTGELFF
>TRBV3-1|once
CASSGATTLYEQYF
>TRBV3-1|NA
CASSQDLGKDEQFF
>TRBV3-1|NA
CASSQVGGGPWNEQFF
>TRBV7-3|NA
CASSSWGYNTDTQYF